This T cell receptor (beta chain) is drawn from a study of T cell responses to AZD1222 COVID-19 vaccine. Trimming took off 2 bases at V and 6 bases at J, with 14 bases between the two ends. The CDR3 contains 15 residues. Germline-derived CDR1 and CDR2 are MNHEY and SVGAGI. The repertoire was sequenced with immunoSEQ multiplex PCR; TCRdb's copy has only in-frame clones and lacks some. Among 150,000 to 200,000 clones listed, around 92% were seen once. The study's findings and limits: Donors were chiefly white British, with a greater number of females, and clonal diversity was perhaps underestimated. Only 5 or 6 individuals given AZD1222 were seropositive at baseline. Repertoires in all cases were sampled only once the peak T cell response had passed. Spike-specific TCRs gained breadth and depth after people received two AZD1222 doses.

Note on this clone: Its antigen is currently unknown.

The chain has TRBV6-5 and TRBJ2-1; D is perhaps TRBD2 (5 bases). The sequences come from peripheral blood, collected on day 0 of MenACWY control vaccination. This TCR came from an adult in good health. This CDR3 is CASSYPPSGGNEQFF. CDR3 coding DNA: TGTGCCAGCAGTTACCCCCCCAGCGGCGGCAATGAGCAGTTCTTC.